The 24 T cell receptor beta chains listed next were all sequenced from one sample in a study of blood T cell repertoires in COVID-19 (dated by TCRdb to 2018 to 2020). Libraries were made using the immunoSEQ multiplex PCR assay. Sourced from immuneACCESS, this table was stored by TCRdb with only in-frame sequences that have V and J called. A share of the clones is absent; for the studies checked, an unresolved V gene accounts for under half, and the remainder has no known explanation. The sample table lists about 400,000 clones, around nine tenths of them with a count of one. The ten largest clonotypes hold 3% of the sample. Sequencing was carried out using peripheral blood. The receptors derive from a human donor in a cohort sampled during active COVID-19.

The chain joins TRBV29-1 to TRBJ1-2; 9 bases match TRBD1. This CDR3 region has 13 residues. Trimming at V came to 6 bases and at J to 5 bases, leaving 7 bases not matched to a gene. From germline, CDR1 is SQVTM and CDR2 ANQGSEA. CDR3 sequence reads: CSVRDRVSYGYTF. The CDR3 DNA follows: TGCAGCGTACGGGACAGGGTTAGTTATGGCTACACCTTC.

The gene calls are TRBV7-2 and TRBJ2-5; 11 bases fit TRBD2. From germline, CDR1 is SGHTA and CDR2 FQGNSA. The CDR3 extends over 15 amino acids. Trimming at V came to 4 bases and at J to 5 bases, leaving 6 bases not matched to a gene. The CDR3 bases are TGTGCCAGCAGCTATACTAGCGGGGGCTGGGAGACCCAGTACTTC. Encoded protein: CASSYTSGGWETQYF.

The chain carries TRBV3-1 (or the pseudogene TRBV3-2) and TRBJ2-1; tentatively, D is TRBD2 (6 bases). The CDR3 is 16 residues long. From germline, CDR1 is LGHDT and CDR2 YNNKEL (reference sequence). The V gene lost 4 bases and the J gene lost 5 bases, with 18 bases spanning the gap. The CDR3: CASSPTPGAGNNEQFF. Written as DNA, the CDR3 is TGTGCCAGCAGCCCGACTCCGGGCGCGGGGAACAATGAGCAGTTCTTC.

This chain links TRBV20-1 with TRBJ2-5, with TRBD2 matching 8 bases. This CDR3 contains 14 residues. CDR1 and CDR2 from the germline V gene are DFQATT and SNEGSKA (reference sequence). Unmatched junction bases numbered 8, after V lost 3 bases and J lost 5 bases. The CDR3 sequence: CSASLREGPETQYF. Written as DNA, the CDR3 is TGCAGTGCTAGTCTCCGGGAGGGCCCGGAGACCCAGTACTTC.

The chain links TRBV15 to TRBJ1-1, with TRBD1 matching 8 bases. The CDR3 totals 15 residues. Trimming cost V 5 bases and J 6 bases; bases outside gene matches: 11. Per the germline V gene, CDR1 is LNHNV and CDR2 is YYDKDF (reference sequence). The CDR3 sequence is CATSGSQGGSAEAFF. The CDR3 coding sequence is TGTGCCACCAGCGGATCACAGGGGGGTAGCGCTGAAGCTTTCTTT.

The J gene is TRBJ2-1, the V gene TRBV7-3, with 12 bases fitting TRBD2. Germline lookup yields CDR1 SGHTA and CDR2 FQGTGA. V lost 4 bases to trimming and J lost 9 bases; unmatched junction nucleotides: 7. This CDR3 comprises 15 residues. The CDR3 loop is CASSYLAGGFVEQFF. The DNA of the CDR3 is TGTGCCAGCAGCTACCTAGCGGGAGGGTTTGTTGAGCAGTTCTTC. The variable domain in full, with the rest retrieved from reference TRBV7-3 and TRBJ2-1, is GAGVSQTPSNKVTEKGKYVELRCDPISGHTALYWYRQSLGQGPEFLIYFQGTGAADDSGLPNDRFFAVRPEGSVSTLKIQRTERGDSAVYLCASSYLAGGFVEQFFGPGTRLTVL.

The chain carries TRBV21-1 and TRBJ2-5; no DNA check was done on the table's D call, TRBD1. TRBV21-1 is described as a pseudogene. The CDR3 has 21 residues. CDR3 nucleotide sequence: TGTGCCAGCAGCATAACCGCGCGGGACAGGGGGACTAGCGTCGACCAAGAGACCCAGTACTTC. The encoded protein is CASSITARDRGTSVDQETQYF.

As concerns this clone: The sample contains more than one DNA sequence encoding this CDR3. The chain joins TRBV19 to TRBJ2-1, with 9 bases that match TRBD2. Germline-derived CDR1 and CDR2 are LNHDA and SQIVND (reference sequence). This CDR3 is built from 14 residues. V was clipped by 4 bases and J by 6 bases; unmatched bases: 4. DNA of the CDR3: TGTGCCAGTAGTAGGCTAGCGGGACGCAATGAGCAGTTCTTC. Translated, it gives CASSRLAGRNEQFF.

The chain combines TRBV29-1 with TRBJ2-7; 7 bases are a match to TRBD2. This CDR3 region has 13 residues. Germline CDR1 and CDR2: SQVTM and ANQGSEA. Trimming at V came to 1 base and at J to 1 base, leaving 1 base not matched to a gene. The CDR3, as DNA: TGCAGCGTTGAAGGCGGGGGTTCCTACGAGCAGTACTTC. Translated, it gives CSVEGGGSYEQYF.

The CDR3 spells CASSLTGEQFF. CDR3 nucleotides: TGCGCCAGCAGCTTAACAGGAGAGCAGTTCTTC. V usage is TRBV5-1 and J usage is TRBJ2-1; tentatively, D is TRBD1 (5 bases). Germline-derived CDR1 and CDR2 are SGHRS and YFSETQ. V shed 2 bases and J shed 10 bases, with 7 bases lying between them. CDR3 size: 11 residues.

The V gene is TRBV6-4, the J gene TRBJ1-5; D uncertain. CDR3 size: 13 residues. The V gene's germline CDR1 is MRHNA and CDR2 SNTAGT. Trimming took off 6 bases at V and 1 base at J, with 7 bases between the two ends. The CDR3 sequence: CASSSQSNQPQHF. CDR3 nucleotides: TGTGCCAGCAGCTCTCAGAGCAATCAGCCCCAGCATTTT.

The J gene is TRBJ2-1, the V gene TRBV5-1, with TRBD2 matching over 12 bases. J was trimmed by 9 bases and V by 3 bases; bases with no gene match: 4. The CDR3 is 14 residues long. Germline V gene sequence: CDR1 SGHRS, CDR2 YFSETQ. In DNA form, the CDR3 reads TGCGCCAGCAGCTGGACTAGCGGGAATCGTGAGCAGTTCTTC. This sequence encodes CASSWTSGNREQFF.

This rearrangement joins TRBV13 to TRBJ2-1; 9 bases fit TRBD2. Germline CDR1 is PRHDT and CDR2 is FYEKMQ (reference sequence). This CDR3 is built from 17 residues. J gave up 9 bases and V 0 bases, and 12 bases lay outside the gene matches. CDR3 in DNA: TGTGCCAGCAGCTTAGGGTCGTTAGCGGGAGTGCGCAGTGAGCAGTTCTTC. Translating it yields CASSLGSLAGVRSEQFF. The entire variable domain, with the rest obtained from reference TRBV13 and TRBJ2-1, is as follows: AAGVIQSPRHLIKEKRETATLKCYPIPRHDTVYWYQQGPGQDPQFLISFYEKMQSDKGSIPDRFSAQQFSDYHSELNMSSLELGDSALYFCASSLGSLAGVRSEQFFGPGTRLTVL.

J is TRBJ1-5 and V is TRBV19, with D unresolved. CDR3 length equals 15 residues. CDR1 LNHDA and CDR2 SQIVND come from the germline V gene (reference sequence). With 3 bases removed from V and 1 base from J, the gap between germline ends came to 10 bases. CDR3 DNA: TGTGCCAGTAGTATTCTAGACGGGAGCAATCAGCCCCAGCATTTT. Residues: CASSILDGSNQPQHF.

This clone appeared once. The chain combines TRBV28 with TRBJ2-7; TRBD1 aligns across 8 bases. This CDR3 spans 12 amino acids. Trimming took 6 bases from V and 6 from J; bases not matched to a gene: 4. Germline V gene lookup returns CDR1 MDHEN and CDR2 SYDVKM. The CDR3: CASSLDRAEQYF. The CDR3 DNA is TGTGCCAGCAGCTTGGACAGGGCCGAGCAGTACTTC.

This clone was observed a single time. The chain carries TRBV2 and TRBJ1-3, with D perhaps matching TRBD1 (6 bases). The CDR3 consists of 14 residues. The V gene's germline CDR1 is SNHLY and CDR2 FYNNEI. Trimming stripped 8 bases from V and 1 base from J, with 12 bases between. This chain's CDR3 is CASGFRGSGNTIYF. The CDR3 DNA reads as TGTGCCAGCGGATTCAGGGGATCTGGAAACACCATATATTTT.

This clone was counted a single time. The J gene is TRBJ2-1, the V gene TRBV29-1; the D is unclear. V lost 4 bases and J 4 bases, leaving 11 bases between the germline ends. Germline V gene data show CDR1 as SQVTM and CDR2 as ANQGSEA. This CDR3 region has 13 residues. The CDR3 spells CSVGPSTYNEQFF. DNA of the CDR3: TGCAGCGTTGGACCTTCGACTTACAATGAGCAGTTCTTC.

This rearrangement joins TRBV19 to TRBJ2-5; 7 bases align to TRBD1. V lost 4 bases to trimming and J lost 2 bases; unmatched junction nucleotides: 10. From germline, CDR1 is LNHDA and CDR2 SQIVND (reference sequence). The CDR3 has 16 amino acids. The CDR3 loop reads CASSKGAQIQQETQYF. The CDR3 nucleotides read TGTGCCAGTAGTAAGGGGGCTCAGATCCAGCAAGAGACCCAGTACTTC.

The CDR3 sequence is CASSQGLAEGETQYF. In DNA form, the CDR3 reads TGTGCCAGCAGCCAGGGACTAGCGGAGGGAGAGACCCAGTACTTC. The rearrangement links TRBV6-5 to TRBJ2-5; 11 positions match TRBD2. The CDR3 spans 15 residues. The V segment lost 6 bases and the J segment 4 bases; nucleotides outside the gene matches: 7. Looked up from germline, CDR1 is MNHEY and CDR2 is SVGAGI.

The chain carries TRBV11-3 and TRBJ2-3; D is possibly TRBD2 (6 bases). CDR1 SGHNT and CDR2 YENEEA come from the germline V gene. The CDR3 runs to 15 residues. V was clipped by 1 base and J by 2 bases, with 10 bases between them. CDR3 amino acids: CASSLGRGYTDTQYF. The CDR3 bases are TGTGCCAGCAGCTTAGGTCGGGGGTACACAGATACGCAGTATTTT.

The chain employs TRBV15 and TRBJ2-3; the match to TRBD2 covers 7 bases. CDR1 is LNHNV, CDR2 YYDKDF, per germline (reference sequence). The V segment lost 0 bases and the J segment 6 bases; nucleotides outside the gene matches: 3. The length of the CDR3 is 14 residues. In DNA form, the CDR3 reads TGTGCCACCAGCAGAGATGGGAGGGCTGATACGCAGTATTTT. It translates to CATSRDGRADTQYF.

This clone has a single count. The CDR3 sequence is CASSSPGAGVKQYF. The CDR3 coding sequence is TGTGCCAGCAGCTCTCCCGGGGCGGGAGTAAAGCAGTACTTC. The chain has TRBV7-8 and TRBJ2-7; 7 positions agree with TRBD2. Germline CDR1 reads SGHVS; CDR2 reads FQNEAQ. The CDR3 loop spans 14 amino acids. Trimming at V came to 4 bases and at J to 8 bases, leaving 11 bases not matched to a gene.

The chain's CDR3 is CASSSPGRTDTQYF. Written as DNA, the CDR3 is TGTGCCAGCAGTTCCCCAGGCCGCACAGATACGCAGTATTTT. The chain couples TRBV27 to TRBJ2-3; unclear D gene. Germline V gene sequence: CDR1 MNHEY, CDR2 SMNVEV (reference sequence). The CDR3 extends over 14 amino acids. The V end lost 4 bases, the J end lost 1 base, and 9 bases lay between the germline ends.

The rearrangement links TRBV19 to TRBJ2-5, with TRBD2 as a possible D gene (5 bases). With 8 bases removed from V and 2 bases from J, the gap between germline ends came to 12 bases. The germline V gene has CDR1 LNHDA and CDR2 SQIVND (reference sequence). The length of the CDR3 is 13 residues. The CDR3 loop is CASGNSAQETQYF. The CDR3 region has the DNA TGTGCCAGTGGGAATAGCGCTCAAGAGACCCAGTACTTC. The full variable domain, its missing parts supplied by reference TRBV19 and TRBJ2-5, is DGGITQSPKYLFRKEGQNVTLSCEQNLNHDAMYWYRQDPGQGLRLIYYSQIVNDFQKGDIAEGYSVSREKKESFPLTVTSAQKNPTAFYLCASGNSAQETQYFGPGTRLLVL.